The following is a T cell receptor (beta chain) sequence with its context. The antigen is not known. Using immunoSEQ multiplex PCR, the repertoire was profiled, and TCRdb retains in-frame clones only, with some absent. This table has about 10,000 clones, 50% to 75% appearing once. This specimen comes from a study of tissue T cells after allogeneic stem cell transplantation. The germline V and J ends were trimmed by 1 base and 7 bases, with 4 bases remaining between them. Germline V gives CDR1 SGHDN, CDR2 FVKESK. The CDR3 totals 11 residues. General study findings and limits: Which tissue TCRs were alloreactive or antigen-specific was not determined. Some clones might be persisting host cells. Only a limited share of tissue TCRs appeared in blood or spleen. Anatomically similar tissues had similar TCR repertoires within each patient. Across patients, clones rarely overlapped, yet motif clusters were shared tissue-specifically.

This receptor was identified in a male donor older than 55 with lung cancer. The material was tissue from the stomach, obtained at autopsy. The chain combines TRBV14 with TRBJ1-1; no clear D gene. The chain's CDR3 is CASSQGFEAFF. CDR3 sequence (DNA): TGTGCCAGCAGCCAAGGGTTTGAAGCTTTCTTT.